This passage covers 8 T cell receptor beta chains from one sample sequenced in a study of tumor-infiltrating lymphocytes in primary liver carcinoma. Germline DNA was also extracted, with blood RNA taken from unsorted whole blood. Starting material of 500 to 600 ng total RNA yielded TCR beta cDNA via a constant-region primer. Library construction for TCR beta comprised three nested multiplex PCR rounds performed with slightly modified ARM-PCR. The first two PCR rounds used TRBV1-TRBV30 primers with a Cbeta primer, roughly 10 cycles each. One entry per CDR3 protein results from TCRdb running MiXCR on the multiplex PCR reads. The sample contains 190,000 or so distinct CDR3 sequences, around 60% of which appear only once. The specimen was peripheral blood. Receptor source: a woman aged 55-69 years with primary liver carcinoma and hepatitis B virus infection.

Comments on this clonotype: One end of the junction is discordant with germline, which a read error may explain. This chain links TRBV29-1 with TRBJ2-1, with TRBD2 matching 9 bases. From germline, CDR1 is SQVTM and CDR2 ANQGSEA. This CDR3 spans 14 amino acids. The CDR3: CSVLGGRAVGEQLF. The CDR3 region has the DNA TGCAGCGTTCTAGGCGGGAGGGCCGTAGGTGAGCAGCTCTTC.

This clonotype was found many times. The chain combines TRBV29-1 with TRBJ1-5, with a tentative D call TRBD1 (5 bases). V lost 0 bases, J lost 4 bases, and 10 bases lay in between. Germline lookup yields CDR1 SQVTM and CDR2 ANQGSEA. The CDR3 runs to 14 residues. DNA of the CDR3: TGCAGCGTTGAAGAGTCGGGGGGGAATCAGCCCCAGCATTTT. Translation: CSVEESGGNQPQHF.

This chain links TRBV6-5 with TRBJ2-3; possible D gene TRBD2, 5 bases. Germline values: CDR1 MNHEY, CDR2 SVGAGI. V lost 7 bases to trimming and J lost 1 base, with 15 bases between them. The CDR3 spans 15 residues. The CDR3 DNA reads TGTGCCAGCAATACCAACGAGGGAGGCACAGATACGCAGTATTTT. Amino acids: CASNTNEGGTDTQYF.

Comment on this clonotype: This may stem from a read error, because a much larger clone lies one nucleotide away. This CDR3 is CNVEDTDGYGYTF. CDR3 in DNA: TGCAACGTTGAAGACACAGATGGCTATGGCTACACCTTC. The J gene is TRBJ1-2, the V gene TRBV29-1; D gene ambiguous. The germline CDR1 and CDR2 sequences are SQVTM and ANQGSEA. The length of the CDR3 is 13 residues.

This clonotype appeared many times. The CDR3 coding sequence is TGTGCCAGCAGCTTAGAGGGGGGAAACTACGAGCAGTACTTC. Its translation is CASSLEGGNYEQYF. This chain uses TRBV11-2 with TRBJ2-7; a weak D match, TRBD2 (6 bases). The V gene's germline CDR1 is SGHAT and CDR2 FQNNGV. This CDR3 has 14 amino acids. Trimming left V 0 bases short and J 3 bases short, with 9 bases between.

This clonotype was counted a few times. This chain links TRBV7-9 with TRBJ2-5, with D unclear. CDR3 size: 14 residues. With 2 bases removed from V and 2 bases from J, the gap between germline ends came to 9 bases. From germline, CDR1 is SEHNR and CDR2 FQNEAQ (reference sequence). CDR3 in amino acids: CASSLFRQQETQYF. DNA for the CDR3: TGTGCCAGCAGCTTATTTCGCCAACAAGAGACCCAGTACTTC.

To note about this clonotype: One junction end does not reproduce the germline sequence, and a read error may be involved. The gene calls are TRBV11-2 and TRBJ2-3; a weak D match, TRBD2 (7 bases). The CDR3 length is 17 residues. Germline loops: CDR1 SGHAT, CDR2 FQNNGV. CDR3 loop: CVSGLGGLTYTSDTQYF. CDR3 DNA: TGTGTCAGCGGCTTAGGGGGACTAACATACACGTCAGATACGCAGTATTTT.

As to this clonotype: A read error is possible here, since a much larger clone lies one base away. The CDR3 is CASSSSSWGYEQYF. The CDR3 DNA reads as TGTGCCAGCAGTTCCTCGTCCTGGGGCTACGAGCAGTACTTC. V usage is TRBV12-3 or TRBV12-4 and J usage is TRBJ2-7; D unclear. Trimming took 4 bases from V and 3 from J, leaving 13 bases between them. This CDR3 comprises 14 residues.